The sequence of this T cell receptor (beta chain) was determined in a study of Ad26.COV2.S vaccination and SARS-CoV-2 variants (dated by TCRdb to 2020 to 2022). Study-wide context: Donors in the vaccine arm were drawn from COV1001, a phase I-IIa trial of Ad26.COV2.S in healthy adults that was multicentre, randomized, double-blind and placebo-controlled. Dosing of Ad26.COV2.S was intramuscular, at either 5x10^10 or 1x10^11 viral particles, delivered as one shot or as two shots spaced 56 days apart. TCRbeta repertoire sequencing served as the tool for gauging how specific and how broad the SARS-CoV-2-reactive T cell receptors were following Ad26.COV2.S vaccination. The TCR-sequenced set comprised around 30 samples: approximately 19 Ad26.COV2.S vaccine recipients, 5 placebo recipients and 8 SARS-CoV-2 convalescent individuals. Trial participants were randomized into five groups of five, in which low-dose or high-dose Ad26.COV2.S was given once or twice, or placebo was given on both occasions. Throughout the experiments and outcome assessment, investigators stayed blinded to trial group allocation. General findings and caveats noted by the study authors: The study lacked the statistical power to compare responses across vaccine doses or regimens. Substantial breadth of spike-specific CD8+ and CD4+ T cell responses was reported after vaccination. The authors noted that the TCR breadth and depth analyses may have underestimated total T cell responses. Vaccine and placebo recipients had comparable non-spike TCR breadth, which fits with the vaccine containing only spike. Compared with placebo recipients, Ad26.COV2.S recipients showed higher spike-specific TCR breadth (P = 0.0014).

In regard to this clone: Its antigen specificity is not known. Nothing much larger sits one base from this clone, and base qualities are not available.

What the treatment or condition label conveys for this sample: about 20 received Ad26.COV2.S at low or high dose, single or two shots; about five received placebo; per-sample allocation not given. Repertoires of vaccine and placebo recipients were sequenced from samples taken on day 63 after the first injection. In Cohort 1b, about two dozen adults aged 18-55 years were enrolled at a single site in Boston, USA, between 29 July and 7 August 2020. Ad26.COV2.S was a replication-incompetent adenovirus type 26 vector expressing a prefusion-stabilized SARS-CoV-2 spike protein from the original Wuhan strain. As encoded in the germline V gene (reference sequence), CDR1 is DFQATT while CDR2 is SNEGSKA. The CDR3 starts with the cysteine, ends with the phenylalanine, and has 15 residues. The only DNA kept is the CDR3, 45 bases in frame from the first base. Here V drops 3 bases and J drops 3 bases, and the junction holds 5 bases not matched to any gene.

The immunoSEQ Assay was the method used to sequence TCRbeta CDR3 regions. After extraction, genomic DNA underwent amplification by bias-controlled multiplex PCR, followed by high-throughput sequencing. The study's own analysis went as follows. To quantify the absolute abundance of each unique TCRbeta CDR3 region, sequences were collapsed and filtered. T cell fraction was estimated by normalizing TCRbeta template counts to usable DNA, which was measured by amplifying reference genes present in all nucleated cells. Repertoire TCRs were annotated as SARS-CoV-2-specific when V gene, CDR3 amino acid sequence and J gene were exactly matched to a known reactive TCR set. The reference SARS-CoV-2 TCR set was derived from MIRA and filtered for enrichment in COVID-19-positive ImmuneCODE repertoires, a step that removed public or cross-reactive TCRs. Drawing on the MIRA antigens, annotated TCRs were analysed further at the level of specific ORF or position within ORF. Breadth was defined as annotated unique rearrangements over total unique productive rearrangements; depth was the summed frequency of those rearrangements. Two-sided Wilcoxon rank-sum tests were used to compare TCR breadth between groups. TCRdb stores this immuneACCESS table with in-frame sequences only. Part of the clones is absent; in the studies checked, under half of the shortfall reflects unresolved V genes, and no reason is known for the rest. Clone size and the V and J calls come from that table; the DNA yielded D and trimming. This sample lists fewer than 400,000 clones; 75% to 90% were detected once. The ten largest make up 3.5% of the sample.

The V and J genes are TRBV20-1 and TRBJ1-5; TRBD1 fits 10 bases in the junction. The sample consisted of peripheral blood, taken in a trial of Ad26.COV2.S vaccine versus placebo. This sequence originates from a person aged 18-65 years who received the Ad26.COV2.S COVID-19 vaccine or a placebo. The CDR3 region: CSASSGTGVNQPQHF. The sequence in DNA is TGCAGTGCTAGTTCGGGGACAGGGGTCAATCAGCCCCAGCATTTT.